Below, one TCR beta chain is given with its context. No antigen is known for it. After removal of 5 bases from V and 8 bases from J, the junction contained 15 bases not matched to a gene. The length of the CDR3 is 16 residues. The data stem from a study of T-cell memory formation after mild COVID-19. Study background: Across donors, TCR clusters were largely donor specific.

TCRdb redid the calling of the 5' RACE reads with MiXCR, one entry per CDR3 protein. The sample holds some 440,000 distinct CDR3 sequences; 20% to 25% are singletons and the top ten take around 13%. The study's findings and limits: Clones which contracted sat mainly in CM and EM if CD4+, and in EMRA if CD8+.

The chain combines TRBV12-3 or TRBV12-4 with TRBJ1-5, with TRBD1 matching 7 bases. The material sequenced was PBMCs or a T cell subset sorted from them (not recorded which). This receptor was identified in an adult woman who had mild COVID-19 (a few samples of this study predate the infection). Cell type and time point are not known. The DNA of the CDR3 is TGTGCCAGCAGTCCATTGGGCCAGGGGGATGGTAAGCCCCAGCATTTT. Translation: CASSPLGQGDGKPQHF.